Following are 21 T cell receptor beta chains from one sample sequenced in a study of T cell responses to AZD1222 COVID-19 vaccine. Clones were read by immunoSEQ multiplex PCR, and TCRdb kept only the in-frame ones, dropping some. The table shows some 110,000 clones, with 90% occurring only once. The sample was peripheral blood, taken 28 days after the second AZD1222 dose. These receptors were collected from an adult who received the AZD1222 COVID-19 vaccine.

J is TRBJ1-2 and V is TRBV4-3; D is unresolved. CDR3 size: 14 residues. The germline V gene encodes CDR1 LGHNA and CDR2 YSLEER. The germline V and J ends were trimmed by 0 bases and 4 bases, with 9 bases remaining between them. CDR3 residues: CASSQDTGFYGYTF. CDR3 in DNA: TGCGCCAGCAGCCAAGATACCGGGTTCTATGGCTACACCTTC.

The rearrangement links TRBV7-9 to TRBJ1-1; no clear D. CDR3 size: 12 residues. In germline, CDR1 is SEHNR, CDR2 FQNEAQ (reference sequence). Trimming took off 5 bases at V and 7 bases at J, with 11 bases between the two ends. The CDR3 coding sequence is TGTGCCAGCAGCGACGAGGGCCATGAAGCTTTCTTT. Protein product: CASSDEGHEAFF.

This clone was observed a handful of times. The chain employs TRBV19 and TRBJ2-7, with unresolved D. CDR3 length: 14 amino acids. Germline V CDR1 and CDR2: LNHDA, SQIVND (reference sequence). Trimming took off 6 bases at V and 6 bases at J, with 18 bases between the two ends. This chain's CDR3 is CASSPALVVSEQYF. In DNA, the CDR3 is TGTGCCAGTAGCCCGGCGCTCGTCGTGTCCGAGCAGTACTTC.

This chain joins TRBV7-9 and TRBJ2-5; D unresolved. Trimming shortened V by 2 bases and J by 3 bases, and 1 base separated the two germline ends. Germline V gene sequence: CDR1 SEHNR, CDR2 FQNEAQ (reference sequence). The CDR3 extends over 11 amino acids. CDR3 sequence (DNA): TGTGCCAGCAGCTTAAAAGAGACCCAGTACTTC. It translates to CASSLKETQYF. Drawing the rest from reference TRBV7-9 and TRBJ2-5, the complete variable domain is DTGVSQNPRHKITKRGQNVTFRCDPISEHNRLYWYRQTLGQGPEFLTYFQNEAQLEKSRLLSDRFSAERPKGSFSTLEIQRTEQGDSAMYLCASSLKETQYFGPGTRLLVL.

The V call is TRBV5-5, the J call TRBJ2-1; either TRBD1 or TRBD2 may fit D (6 bases each). Germline lookup yields CDR1 SGHKS and CDR2 YYEKEE (reference sequence). V dropped 0 bases and J dropped 0 bases, with 10 bases sitting between them. The CDR3 runs to 16 residues. This chain's CDR3 is CASSLAGGYSYNEQFF. As DNA, the CDR3 is TGTGCCAGCAGCTTGGCCGGGGGCTACTCCTACAATGAGCAGTTCTTC.

The gene calls are TRBV4-2 and TRBJ2-3, with a tentative D call TRBD1 (6 bases). CDR1 and CDR2 from the germline V gene are LGHNA and YNFKEQ. The CDR3 is 18 amino acids. Trimming left V 0 bases short and J 4 bases short, with 20 bases between. The CDR3 loop is CASSQDWGQGWSSDTQYF. CDR3 nucleotide sequence: TGTGCCAGCAGCCAAGATTGGGGGCAGGGGTGGAGTTCAGATACGCAGTATTTT.

This clone appeared a single time. This chain joins TRBV27 and TRBJ1-5, with TRBD1 as a possible D gene (5 bases). V was shortened by 3 bases and J by 6 bases, with 9 bases between the two germline ends. This CDR3 contains 13 residues. Germline CDR1 MNHEY, CDR2 SMNVEV (reference sequence). The DNA for the CDR3 is TGTGCCAGCAGTTTCCAGGGAGGTCAGCCCCAGCATTTT. This encodes CASSFQGGQPQHF.

V gene TRBV11-2 combines with J gene TRBJ2-1, with a tentative D call TRBD1 (5 bases). V was clipped by 1 base and J by 10 bases, with 17 bases between them. The V gene's germline CDR1 is SGHAT and CDR2 FQNNGV. CDR3 size: 15 residues. The CDR3: CASSLVLRQPGEQFF. The CDR3 nucleotides are TGTGCCAGCAGCTTAGTCCTGAGACAGCCCGGAGAGCAGTTCTTC.

The chain recombines TRBV9 with TRBJ2-1; D uncertain. CDR3 size: 14 residues. Germline V gives CDR1 SGDLS, CDR2 YYNGEE. The V and J ends lost 1 base and 7 bases respectively, with 12 bases between them. The CDR3 here is CASSVLINPNEQFF. The CDR3 DNA reads as TGTGCCAGCAGCGTATTGATTAACCCGAATGAGCAGTTCTTC.

V and J are TRBV9 and TRBJ2-1; 9 nucleotides agree with TRBD2. This CDR3 comprises 16 residues. CDR1 SGDLS and CDR2 YYNGEE come from the germline V gene. V lost 0 bases, J lost 8 bases, and 9 bases stayed unmatched. The CDR3 DNA is TGTGCCAGCAGCGTAGTGGGCGGGGGGGCCACTTATGAGCAGTTCTTC. Its protein product is CASSVVGGGATYEQFF.

The genes are TRBV7-9 and TRBJ1-3; no clear D gene. Germline V gene lookup returns CDR1 SEHNR and CDR2 FQNEAQ (reference sequence). The CDR3 contains 16 residues. Trimming shortened V by 6 bases and J by 0 bases, and 15 bases separated the two germline ends. CDR3 in amino acids: CASSQRGDYSGNTIYF. The CDR3 bases are TGTGCCAGCAGTCAACGTGGGGATTACTCTGGAAACACCATATATTTT. The variable domain in full, with the rest retrieved from reference TRBV7-9 and TRBJ1-3, is DTGVSQNPRHKITKRGQNVTFRCDPISEHNRLYWYRQTLGQGPEFLTYFQNEAQLEKSRLLSDRFSAERPKGSFSTLEIQRTEQGDSAMYLCASSQRGDYSGNTIYFGEGSWLTVV.

The rearrangement links TRBV19 to TRBJ2-1, with 8 nucleotides matching TRBD1. Looked up from germline, CDR1 is LNHDA and CDR2 is SQIVND (reference sequence). V gave up 3 bases and J gave up 7 bases; unmatched junction bases: 2. The CDR3 spans 13 residues. This chain's CDR3 is CASSIDRGNEQFF. DNA for the CDR3: TGTGCCAGTAGTATCGACAGGGGAAATGAGCAGTTCTTC.

This clone was seen only a few times. V and J are TRBV18 and TRBJ1-4; D call uncertain. The CDR3 runs to 13 residues. The germline V gene encodes CDR1 KGHSH and CDR2 LQKENI. Trimming shortened V by 2 bases and J by 7 bases, and 8 bases separated the two germline ends. The CDR3: CASSPGLTEKLFF. DNA for the CDR3: TGTGCCAGCTCACCAGGGTTGACTGAAAAACTGTTTTTT. Full variable domain (remainder filled in from reference TRBV18 and TRBJ1-4): NAGVMQNPRHLVRRRGQEARLRCSPMKGHSHVYWYRQLPEEGLKFMVYLQKENIIDESGMPKERFSAEFPKEGPSILRIQQVVRGDSAAYFCASSPGLTEKLFFGSGTQLSVL.

The rearrangement joins TRBV4-3 to TRBJ1-2; D not certain. Germline loops: CDR1 LGHNA, CDR2 YSLEER. V lost 0 bases and J lost 0, with 8 bases in between. The CDR3 is made up of 15 amino acids. CDR3 sequence (DNA): TGCGCCAGCAGCCAAGAAAGGGAAGCTAACTATGGCTACACCTTC. The encoded protein is CASSQEREANYGYTF.

This sequence joins TRBV7-9 and TRBJ1-1; possibly TRBD1 for D (6 bases). Trimming left V 0 bases short and J 7 bases short, with 15 bases between. The CDR3 consists of 15 residues. In germline, CDR1 is SEHNR, CDR2 FQNEAQ (reference sequence). The CDR3 region has the DNA TGTGCCAGCAGCTTAGCGGTTGGGGGCCGGGATGAAGCTTTCTTT. Translated: CASSLAVGGRDEAFF.

The chain links TRBV10-1 to TRBJ2-1, with D hard to call. Germline lookup yields CDR1 WNHNN and CDR2 SYGVQD (reference sequence). The germline V and J ends were trimmed by 10 bases and 8 bases, with 12 bases remaining between them. The CDR3 has 11 residues. DNA of the CDR3: TGCGCCATCCCTAGGGCCCATGAGCAGTTCTTC. Protein sequence: CAIPRAHEQFF.

The J gene is TRBJ1-2, the V gene TRBV18, with D possibly TRBD1 on 5 matching bases. This CDR3 spans 16 amino acids. Germline CDR1 reads KGHSH; CDR2 reads LQKENI. V lost 0 bases, J lost 1 base, and 12 bases lay in between. The CDR3 DNA sequence: TGTGCCAGCTCACCACCCAACGGGCAGGGTAACTATGGCTACACCTTC. It yields the protein CASSPPNGQGNYGYTF.

The J gene is TRBJ2-7, the V gene TRBV2; D perhaps matches TRBD1 (6 bases). CDR3 size: 12 residues. The V gene's germline CDR1 is SNHLY and CDR2 FYNNEI. V was shortened by 2 bases and J by 5 bases, with 7 bases between the two germline ends. This chain's CDR3 is CASSEQGHEQYF. CDR3 coding DNA: TGTGCCAGCAGTGAACAGGGGCACGAGCAGTACTTC.

V gene TRBV27 combines with J gene TRBJ1-1, with D possibly being TRBD1 (5 bases). The CDR3 runs 12 residues. Germline V CDR1 and CDR2: MNHEY, SMNVEV (reference sequence). The V and J ends lost 3 bases and 8 bases respectively, with 10 bases between them. The DNA for the CDR3 is TGTGCCAGCAGTTTTCGGGGGGGAGAAGCTTTCTTT. Translating it yields CASSFRGGEAFF.

J is TRBJ2-1 and V is TRBV5-3; TRBD2 is a possible D gene (6 bases). TRBV5-3 is an ORF, and what it does is uncertain. V dropped 6 bases and J dropped 6 bases, with 19 bases sitting between them. CDR3 size: 15 residues. The CDR3, as DNA: TGTGCCAGAACCCCGGGACTCCCCCACCTCAATGAGCAGTTCTTC. This gives the protein CARTPGLPHLNEQFF.

V gene TRBV5-1 combines with J gene TRBJ1-5; D gene unclear. CDR1 is SGHRS, CDR2 YFSETQ, per germline. The CDR3 sequence is 14 residues long. V was cut by 4 bases and J by 0 bases, with 8 bases left in between. The CDR3 nucleotides read TGCGCCAGCAGCCCCTTTGGTAGCAATCAGCCCCAGCATTTT. Amino acids: CASSPFGSNQPQHF.